The clone carrying this TCR beta chain came up once. Antigen specificity is unknown. The entry originates in a study of shared clonotypes between healthy human individuals. Points from the study as a whole: The authors sampled blood alone, and tissue repertoires likely differ. Clonotype sharing levels among donors were expected to vary with sequencing depth.

Trimming removed 6 bases from V and 1 base from J; junction bases left unmatched: 2. There are 15 residues in the CDR3. Looked up from germline, CDR1 is MNHNS and CDR2 is SASEGT. Sequencing was performed with immunoSEQ multiplex PCR; in TCRdb, only in-frame clones are kept and a portion is missing. The sample has under 600,000 clones, roughly four fifths seen once; the top ten hold about 11%. The chain uses TRBV6-1 and TRBJ1-5; 11 nucleotides match TRBD1. The receptor's source is a woman between 35 and 50 years old in good health. Some clones in this sample may be carry-over from other donors' samples. Sample: PBMCs. CDR3 loop: CASSRDRGSNQPQHF. DNA of the CDR3: TGTGCCAGCAGCCGGGACAGGGGGAGCAATCAGCCCCAGCATTTT.